Reported below is one TCR beta chain. What it binds is not known. The junction does not match germline at one end; this may be a read error. TCRdb itself ran the RT-PCR reads through MiXCR, one entry per CDR3 protein. The sample holds over 400,000 distinct CDR3 sequences; approximately 12% are singletons and the top ten take about 12%. Germline CDR1 reads ENHRY; CDR2 reads SYGVKD. This CDR3 contains 15 residues. The data originate from a study of response to subunit inactivated influenza vaccine. Whole-study results and caveats: With each seasonal influenza vaccination, the authors suggested, few new T cells are recruited.

This sequence joins TRBV10-3 and TRBJ2-1, with no clear D. The sequence was obtained from a man aged 45-60 years who received an inactivated influenza vaccine. The source material was PBMCs from blood, sampled roughly 6 weeks after vaccination. The CDR3 loop is CAISEDRSSYNEQFF. CDR3 DNA sequence: TGTGCCATCAGCGAGGACCGAAGCTCCTACAATGAGCAATTCTTC.